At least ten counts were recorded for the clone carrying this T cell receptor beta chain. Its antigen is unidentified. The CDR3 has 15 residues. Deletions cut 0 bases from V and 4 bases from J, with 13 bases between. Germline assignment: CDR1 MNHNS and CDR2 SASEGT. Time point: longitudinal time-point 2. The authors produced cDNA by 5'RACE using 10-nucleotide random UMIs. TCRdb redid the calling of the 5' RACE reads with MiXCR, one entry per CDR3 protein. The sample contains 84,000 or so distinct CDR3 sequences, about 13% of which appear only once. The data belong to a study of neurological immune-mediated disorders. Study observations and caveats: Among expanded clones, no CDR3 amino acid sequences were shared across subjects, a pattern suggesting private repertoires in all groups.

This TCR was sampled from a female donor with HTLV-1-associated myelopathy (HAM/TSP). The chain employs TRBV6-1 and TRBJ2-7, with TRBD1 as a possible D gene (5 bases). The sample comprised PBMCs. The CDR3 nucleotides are TGTGCCAGCAGTGAAGCGGGGCTAAGCAAATACGAGCAGTACTTC. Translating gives CASSEAGLSKYEQYF.